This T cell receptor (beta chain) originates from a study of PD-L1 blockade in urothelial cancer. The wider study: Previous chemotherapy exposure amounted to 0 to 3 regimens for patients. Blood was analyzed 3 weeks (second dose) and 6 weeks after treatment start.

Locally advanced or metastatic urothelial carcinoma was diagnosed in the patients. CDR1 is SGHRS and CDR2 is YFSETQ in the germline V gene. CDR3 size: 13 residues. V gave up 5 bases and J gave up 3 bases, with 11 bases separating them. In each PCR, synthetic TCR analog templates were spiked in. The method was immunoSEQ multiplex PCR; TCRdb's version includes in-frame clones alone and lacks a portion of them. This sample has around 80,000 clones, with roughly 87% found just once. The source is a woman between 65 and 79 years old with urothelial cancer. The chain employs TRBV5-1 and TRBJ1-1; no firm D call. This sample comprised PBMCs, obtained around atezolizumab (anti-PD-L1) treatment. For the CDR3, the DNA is TGCGCCAGCAGGCGTGCGCTGGACACTGAAGCTTTCTTT. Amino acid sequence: CASRRALDTEAFF.